This is a list of T cell receptor beta chains from one sample in a study of TIL therapy for anti-PD-1-resistant metastatic lung cancer. Libraries were prepared by immunoSEQ multiplex PCR; TCRdb keeps only in-frame clonotypes and omits some of them. This sample has about 55,000 clones, with around four fifths found just once. The source material was blood, sampled at baseline. The source of these receptors is a person aged 25 to 80 with non-small cell lung cancer. The CDR3 runs from the conserved cysteine through the conserved F or W. Each record gives: clone size, D gene, V gene, J gene, CDR3 DNA, CDR3 protein. The D gene is left open where the match is weak. Rows give clone size only sometimes, using once, few, many, or a class for an expanded clone.

abundance: once
d_gene: NA
v_gene: TRBV9
j_gene: TRBJ1-3
CDR3nt: TGTGCCAGCAGCGTAGGTCCAGGGCTCTCTGGAAACACCATATATTTT
CDR3aa: CASSVGPGLSGNTIYF

abundance: NA
d_gene: NA
v_gene: TRBV15
j_gene: TRBJ1-5
CDR3nt: TGTGCCACCAGCAGCCTAGGCTGGCAGCCCCAGCATTTT
CDR3aa: CATSSLGWQPQHF

abundance: NA
d_gene: NA
v_gene: TRBV28
j_gene: TRBJ2-2
CDR3nt: TGTGCCAGCAGTTTGGCAGACCTCACCGGGGAGCTGTTTTTT
CDR3aa: CASSLADLTGELFF

abundance: NA
d_gene: NA
v_gene: TRBV4-3
j_gene: TRBJ2-3
CDR3nt: TGCGCCAGCAGCCAAGATGACTTAGGGGATACGCAGTATTTT
CDR3aa: CASSQDDLGDTQYF

abundance: NA
d_gene: NA
v_gene: TRBV27
j_gene: TRBJ2-7
CDR3nt: TGTGCCAGCAGCGATTTGACTAGGGGCTACGAGCAGTACTTC
CDR3aa: CASSDLTRGYEQYF

abundance: once
d_gene: TRBD1
v_gene: TRBV10-3
j_gene: TRBJ1-1
CDR3nt: TGTGCCATCAGTGAGTCATTTGGGGCAGGGGGGAGCACTGAAGCTTTCTTT
CDR3aa: CAISESFGAGGSTEAFF

abundance: NA
d_gene: TRBD1
v_gene: TRBV5-6
j_gene: TRBJ1-4
CDR3nt: TGTGCCAGCAGCATTCGGACAGGGGTAGACGAAAAACTGTTTTTT
CDR3aa: CASSIRTGVDEKLFF

abundance: few
d_gene: NA
v_gene: TRBV4-2
j_gene: TRBJ1-1
CDR3nt: TGTGCCAGCAGCCAAGATCCGGTGACCCACCGGAAGGAGTTGAACACTGAAGCTTTCTTT
CDR3aa: CASSQDPVTHRKELNTEAFF

abundance: NA
d_gene: TRBD2
v_gene: TRBV5-1
j_gene: TRBJ2-2
CDR3nt: TGCGCCAGCAGCCCCGGGGCCGGGACTAGCGGGAGGGCCGGCACCGGGGAGCTGTTTTTT
CDR3aa: CASSPGAGTSGRAGTGELFF

abundance: NA
d_gene: TRBD1
v_gene: TRBV7-2
j_gene: TRBJ1-5
CDR3nt: TGTGCCAGCAGCTCACAAACAGGGGGCGGCAATCAGCCCCAGCATTTT
CDR3aa: CASSSQTGGGNQPQHF

abundance: NA
d_gene: NA
v_gene: TRBV27
j_gene: TRBJ1-5
CDR3nt: TGTGCCAGCAGTTTGATGGGTCAGCCCCAGCATTTT
CDR3aa: CASSLMGQPQHF

abundance: few
d_gene: NA
v_gene: TRBV10-1
j_gene: TRBJ2-7
CDR3nt: TGCGCCAGCAGTGAAACAGGGCTAGAGCAGTACTTC
CDR3aa: CASSETGLEQYF

abundance: NA
d_gene: TRBD2
v_gene: TRBV18
j_gene: TRBJ2-3
CDR3nt: TGTGCCAGCTCATATTCGGGGGGGAGCACAGATACGCAGTATTTT
CDR3aa: CASSYSGGSTDTQYF

abundance: NA
d_gene: TRBD2
v_gene: TRBV30
j_gene: TRBJ2-1
CDR3nt: TGTGCCTGGACCCTGAGCGGGAGCGGTGGTGAGCAGTTCTTC
CDR3aa: CAWTLSGSGGEQFF

abundance: once
d_gene: NA
v_gene: TRBV2
j_gene: TRBJ2-1
CDR3nt: TGTGCCACCGGTAGGGAAATGGGCAATGAGCAGTTCTTC
CDR3aa: CATGREMGNEQFF

abundance: NA
d_gene: NA
v_gene: TRBV5-1
j_gene: TRBJ2-3
CDR3nt: TGCGCCAGCAGCTTTATAGGGGCGAACACAGATACGCAGTATTTT
CDR3aa: CASSFIGANTDTQYF

abundance: once
d_gene: TRBD1
v_gene: TRBV7-2
j_gene: TRBJ1-1
CDR3nt: TGTGCCAGCAGCTTGCCGACAGGGTTGGTTGAAGCTTTCTTT
CDR3aa: CASSLPTGLVEAFF

abundance: NA
d_gene: NA
v_gene: TRBV7-2
j_gene: TRBJ1-5
CDR3nt: TGTGCCAGCAGCTTAAGTCCGGGGAGCAATCAGCCCCAGCATTTT
CDR3aa: CASSLSPGSNQPQHF

abundance: NA
d_gene: NA
v_gene: TRBV27
j_gene: TRBJ2-5
CDR3nt: TGTGCCAGCAGTTATAGGGGGGTCTGGGAGACCCAGTACTTC
CDR3aa: CASSYRGVWETQYF

abundance: NA
d_gene: TRBD2
v_gene: TRBV6-2/TRBV6-3
j_gene: TRBJ2-3
CDR3nt: TGTGCCAGCAGTTCGACTAGCGGGAGAGATACGCAGTATTTT
CDR3aa: CASSSTSGRDTQYF

abundance: NA
d_gene: TRBD1
v_gene: TRBV18
j_gene: TRBJ2-7
CDR3nt: TGTGCCAGCTCATCCGGACAGGGCTTCAGCGAGCAGTACTTC
CDR3aa: CASSSGQGFSEQYF

abundance: NA
d_gene: NA
v_gene: TRBV28
j_gene: TRBJ2-4
CDR3nt: TGTGCCAGCAGTACTCCGACGGGAGTAGAGAACATTCAGTACTTC
CDR3aa: CASSTPTGVENIQYF

abundance: NA
d_gene: NA
v_gene: TRBV5-1
j_gene: TRBJ2-7
CDR3nt: TGCGCCAGCAGTTATGGGGGGCACGAGCAGTACTTC
CDR3aa: CASSYGGHEQYF

abundance: NA
d_gene: NA
v_gene: TRBV18
j_gene: TRBJ2-1
CDR3nt: TGTGCCAGCTCACCAGGCAATGAGCAGTTCTTC
CDR3aa: CASSPGNEQFF

abundance: NA
d_gene: TRBD1
v_gene: TRBV7-6
j_gene: TRBJ2-3
CDR3nt: TGTGCCAGCAGCCCGAGGACAGGTATCACAGATACGCAGTATTTT
CDR3aa: CASSPRTGITDTQYF

abundance: NA
d_gene: NA
v_gene: TRBV18
j_gene: TRBJ2-7
CDR3nt: TGTGCCAGCTCACCAAGGAGTACGGGCTCCTACGAGCAGTACTTC
CDR3aa: CASSPRSTGSYEQYF

abundance: NA
d_gene: NA
v_gene: TRBV28
j_gene: TRBJ1-2
CDR3nt: TGTGCCAGCAGTTCAGGGAGCTACACCTTC
CDR3aa: CASSSGSYTF

abundance: NA
d_gene: NA
v_gene: TRBV4-1
j_gene: TRBJ1-1
CDR3nt: TGCGCCAGCCGCCCGGAGGCGAACACTGAAGCTTTCTTT
CDR3aa: CASRPEANTEAFF

abundance: once
d_gene: NA
v_gene: TRBV20-1
j_gene: TRBJ1-1
CDR3nt: TGCGCTCTCCGAATGAACACTGAAGCTTTCTTT
CDR3aa: CALRMNTEAFF

abundance: NA
d_gene: NA
v_gene: TRBV6-6
j_gene: TRBJ2-7
CDR3nt: TGTGCCAGCGCCCGGGTGGGCTACGAGCAGTACTTC
CDR3aa: CASARVGYEQYF

abundance: NA
d_gene: NA
v_gene: TRBV4-1
j_gene: TRBJ1-4
CDR3nt: TGCGCCAGCAGCCAAGGACTGGTTTATAATGAAAAACTGTTTTTT
CDR3aa: CASSQGLVYNEKLFF

abundance: NA
d_gene: NA
v_gene: TRBV11-2
j_gene: TRBJ2-1
CDR3nt: TGTGCCAGCAGCTTAGATACTGGCTCCTACAATGAGCAGTTCTTC
CDR3aa: CASSLDTGSYNEQFF

abundance: NA
d_gene: NA
v_gene: TRBV3-1/TRBV3-2
j_gene: TRBJ2-5
CDR3nt: TGTGCCAGCAGCCAGGGACGGCAAGAGACCCAGTACTTC
CDR3aa: CASSQGRQETQYF

abundance: NA
d_gene: NA
v_gene: TRBV11-1
j_gene: TRBJ2-5
CDR3nt: TGTGCCAGCAGCCCGCGGGGACAGCCCCAAGAGACCCAGTACTTC
CDR3aa: CASSPRGQPQETQYF

abundance: NA
d_gene: TRBD2
v_gene: TRBV7-3
j_gene: TRBJ2-3
CDR3nt: TGTGCCAGCAGCCAAAGAGCGGGAAGCACAGATACGCAGTATTTT
CDR3aa: CASSQRAGSTDTQYF